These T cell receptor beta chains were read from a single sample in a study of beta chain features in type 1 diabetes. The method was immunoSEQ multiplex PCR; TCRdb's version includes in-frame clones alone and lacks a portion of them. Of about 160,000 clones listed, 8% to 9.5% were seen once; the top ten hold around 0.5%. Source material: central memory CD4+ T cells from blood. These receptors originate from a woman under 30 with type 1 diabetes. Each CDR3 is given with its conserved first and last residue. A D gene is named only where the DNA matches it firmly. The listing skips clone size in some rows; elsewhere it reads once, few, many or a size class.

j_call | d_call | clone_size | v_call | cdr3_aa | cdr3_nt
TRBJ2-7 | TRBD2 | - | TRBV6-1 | CASSGRLAGDRNEQYF | TGTGCCAGCAGTGGCAGACTAGCGGGAGACCGGAACGAGCAGTACTTC
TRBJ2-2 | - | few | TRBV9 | CASSPPGAGELFF | TGTGCCAGCAGCCCCCCGGGGGCCGGGGAGCTGTTTTTT
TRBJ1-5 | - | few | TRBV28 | CASSLQGQKNQPQHF | TGTGCCAGCAGTTTGCAGGGTCAGAAAAATCAGCCCCAGCATTTT
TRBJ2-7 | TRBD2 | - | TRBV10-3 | CAISEPPGGRARVNEQYF | TGTGCCATCAGTGAGCCCCCGGGCGGGAGGGCCAGGGTGAACGAGCAGTACTTC
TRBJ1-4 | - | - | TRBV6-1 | CASSEALREKLFF | TGTGCCAGCAGTGAGGCCTTAAGAGAAAAACTGTTTTTT
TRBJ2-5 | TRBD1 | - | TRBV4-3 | CASSQAWGQGYEGKETQYF | TGCGCCAGCAGCCAAGCCTGGGGACAGGGGTACGAGGGAAAAGAGACCCAGTACTTC
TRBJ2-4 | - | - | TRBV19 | CASSIGTALAKNIQYF | TGTGCCAGTAGTATAGGGACAGCCCTAGCCAAAAACATTCAGTACTTC
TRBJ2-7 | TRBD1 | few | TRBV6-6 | CASSPATGDRGDEQYF | TGTGCCAGCAGCCCGGCCACGGGAGACAGGGGGGACGAGCAGTACTTC
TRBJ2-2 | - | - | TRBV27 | CASSLEGPGRSNTGELFF | TGTGCCAGCAGCCTGGAAGGGCCAGGGAGGTCGAACACCGGGGAGCTGTTTTTT
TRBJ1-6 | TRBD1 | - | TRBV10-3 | CAISEIGTGDNSPLHF | TGTGCCATCAGTGAGATTGGGACAGGGGATAATTCACCCCTCCACTTT
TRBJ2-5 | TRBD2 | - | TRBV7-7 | CASRRGTSGGVGETQYF | TGTGCCAGCAGACGTGGGACTAGCGGGGGGGTCGGTGAGACCCAGTACTTC
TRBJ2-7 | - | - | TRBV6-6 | CASSSGTGREQYF | TGTGCCAGCAGTTCCGGGACTGGCAGGGAGCAGTACTTC
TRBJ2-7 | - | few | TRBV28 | CASSTHTIDEQYF | TGTGCCAGCAGTACACATACGATCGACGAGCAGTACTTC
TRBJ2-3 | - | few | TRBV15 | CATSGATLADTQYF | TGTGCCACCAGCGGAGCCACCTTGGCCGATACGCAGTATTTT
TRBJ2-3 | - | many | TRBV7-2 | CASSGGLTDTQYF | TGTGCCAGCAGCGGGGGACTCACAGATACGCAGTATTTT
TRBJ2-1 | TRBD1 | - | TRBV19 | CASSPGQAYNEQFF | TGTGCCAGTAGTCCGGGACAGGCGTACAATGAGCAGTTCTTC
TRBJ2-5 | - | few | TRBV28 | CASRTGQETQYF | TGTGCCAGCAGAACAGGGCAAGAGACCCAGTACTTC
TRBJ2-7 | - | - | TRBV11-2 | CASSLQGSYEQYF | TGTGCCAGCAGCTTACAGGGCTCCTACGAGCAGTACTTC
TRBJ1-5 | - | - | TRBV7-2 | CASSLAGTGVQPQHF | TGTGCCAGCAGCTTAGCGGGGACTGGGGTTCAGCCCCAGCATTTT
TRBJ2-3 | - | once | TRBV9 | CASSVGWAGSTDTQYF | TGTGCCAGCAGCGTAGGGTGGGCGGGATCCACAGATACGCAGTATTTT